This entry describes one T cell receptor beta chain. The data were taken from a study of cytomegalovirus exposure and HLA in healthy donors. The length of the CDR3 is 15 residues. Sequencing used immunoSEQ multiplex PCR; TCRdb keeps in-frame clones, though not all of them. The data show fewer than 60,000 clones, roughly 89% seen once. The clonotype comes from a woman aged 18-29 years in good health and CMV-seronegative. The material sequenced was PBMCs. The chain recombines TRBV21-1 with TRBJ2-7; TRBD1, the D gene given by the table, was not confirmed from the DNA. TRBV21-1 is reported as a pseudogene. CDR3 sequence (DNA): TGTGCCAGCAGCAGGCGGGACAGGGGTAAATACGAGCAGTACTTC. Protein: CASSRRDRGKYEQYF.